A single sample gave rise to the 23 T cell receptor beta chains below, sequenced in a study of cytomegalovirus exposure and HLA in healthy donors. Both 60 Vbeta primers and 13 Jbeta primers went into the PCR. Assay used: immunoSEQ multiplex PCR; TCRdb lists only in-frame clones, some missing. The sample has roughly 200,000 clones, approximately 86% seen once. Sequencing was done on a sample of PBMCs. Receptors originate from a woman younger than 45 in good health and CMV-seronegative.

This rearrangement joins TRBV18 to TRBJ2-2; tentative D call: TRBD1 (6 bases). Trimming took 4 bases from V and 4 from J, leaving 13 bases between them. Germline CDR1 is KGHSH and CDR2 is LQKENI. CDR3 length: 15 residues. The CDR3 DNA sequence: TGTGCCAGCTCACGGGAGACAGGTGGCACCGGGGAGCTGTTTTTT. It yields the protein CASSRETGGTGELFF.

V and J are TRBV20-1 and TRBJ1-1; no firm D call. Germline assignment: CDR1 DFQATT and CDR2 SNEGSKA (reference sequence). CDR3 length: 11 amino acids. V was pared by 3 bases and J by 6 bases, with 8 bases between. The CDR3 DNA reads as TGCAGTGCTAGGTTAATCTCTGAAGCTTTCTTT. It specifies CSARLISEAFF.

This chain joins TRBV15 and TRBJ2-1; maybe TRBD2 (5 bases). CDR1 and CDR2 (germline): LNHNV, YYDKDF (reference sequence). Trimming left V 0 bases short and J 4 bases short, with 16 bases between. The CDR3 runs to 17 residues. The CDR3 spells CATSRDKGPSSYNEQFF. The CDR3 DNA is TGTGCCACCAGCAGAGATAAAGGGCCTAGCAGTTACAATGAGCAGTTCTTC.

This clone came up once. The J gene is TRBJ2-5, the V gene TRBV7-2; 14 bases line up with TRBD2. The CDR3 has 19 amino acids. Germline CDR1 and CDR2: SGHTA and FQGNSA. Trimming cost V 4 bases and J 5 bases; bases outside gene matches: 15. The CDR3 protein is CASSSNGGTSGGPAETQYF. In nucleotides, the CDR3 is TGTGCCAGCAGCTCCAACGGTGGGACTAGCGGGGGTCCCGCGGAGACCCAGTACTTC.

The chain uses TRBV6-6 and TRBJ1-4; perhaps TRBD1 as D (5 bases). The CDR3 sequence is 15 residues long. CDR1 is MNHNY, CDR2 SVGAGI, per germline (reference sequence). V was trimmed by 6 bases and J by 0 bases, leaving 11 bases between them. The CDR3 region has the DNA TGTGCCAGCAGATGGGGGGATGCAACTAATGAAAAACTGTTTTTT. Translating it yields CASRWGDATNEKLFF.

This sequence joins TRBV25-1 and TRBJ2-1; no clear D. The V and J ends lost 4 bases and 4 bases respectively, with 5 bases between them. Germline loops: CDR1 MGHDK, CDR2 SYGVNS. The CDR3 covers 12 residues. Here the CDR3 DNA reads TGTGCCAGCAGTGTGAGATACAATGAGCAGTTCTTC. It yields the protein CASSVRYNEQFF.

The rearrangement joins TRBV28 to TRBJ2-7, with D tentatively TRBD2 (6 bases). V gave up 3 bases and J gave up 6 bases, with 15 bases separating them. There are 14 residues in the CDR3. Germline values: CDR1 MDHEN, CDR2 SYDVKM. CDR3 nucleotides: TGTGCCAGCAGTTTTTCCAGCGGGTTACCCGAGCAGTACTTC. It encodes CASSFSSGLPEQYF.

This chain connects TRBV12-2 to TRBJ2-7; the table's D call TRBD1 went unverified against the DNA. TRBV12-2 is reported as a pseudogene. This CDR3 region has 16 residues. CDR3 nucleotides: TGTGCAAGTCGCCCCCTCCGGTCAGGGGGAGGAGGGGAGCAGTACTTC. Its translation is CASRPLRSGGGGEQYF.

This rearrangement joins TRBV19 to TRBJ2-7; D is unresolved. Trimming took 3 bases from V and 0 from J, leaving 6 bases between them. CDR1 LNHDA and CDR2 SQIVND come from the germline V gene (reference sequence). There are 13 residues in the CDR3. CDR3 protein: CASSISVSYEQYF. In DNA, the CDR3 is TGTGCCAGTAGTATCTCCGTCTCCTACGAGCAGTACTTC.

The chain links TRBV4-1 to TRBJ2-5; TRBD2 matches 10 bases. Germline V CDR1 and CDR2: MGHRA, YSYEKL. This CDR3 comprises 16 residues. V dropped 3 bases and J dropped 2; count of bases not matched to a gene: 6. DNA for the CDR3: TGCGCCAGCAGCCAGAGGACTAGCGGAGTACAAGAGACCCAGTACTTC. Protein: CASSQRTSGVQETQYF.

The chain recombines TRBV6-6 with TRBJ1-2, with 8 bases fitting TRBD1. The CDR3 contains 15 residues. Germline V gives CDR1 MNHNY, CDR2 SVGAGI (reference sequence). V lost 1 base and J lost 8; bases outside the gene matches: 9. CDR3 region: CASSYLSGQGAGYTF. In DNA form, the CDR3 reads TGTGCCAGCAGTTACTTGTCGGGGCAGGGGGCAGGCTACACCTTC.

V and J are TRBV18 and TRBJ2-7; D might be TRBD1 (5 bases). The CDR3 is made up of 12 amino acids. Germline CDR1 and CDR2: KGHSH and LQKENI. Trimming shortened V by 5 bases and J by 3 bases, and 8 bases separated the two germline ends. The CDR3 sequence: CASSFQGYEQYF. The CDR3 DNA is TGTGCCAGCTCATTTCAGGGCTACGAGCAGTACTTC.

The V and J genes are TRBV5-1 and TRBJ2-3; 7 nucleotides align to TRBD1. CDR3 length: 14 residues. The V segment lost 3 bases and the J segment 2 bases; nucleotides outside the gene matches: 3. The V gene's germline CDR1 is SGHRS and CDR2 YFSETQ. In nucleotides, the CDR3 is TGCGCCAGCAGCTCCGGGACAGTCACAGATACGCAGTATTTT. Amino acid sequence: CASSSGTVTDTQYF. Full variable domain (rest looked up from reference TRBV5-1 and TRBJ2-3): KAGVTQTPRYLIKTRGQQVTLSCSPISGHRSVSWYQQTPGQGLQFLFEYFSETQRNKGNFPGRFSGRQFSNSRSEMNVSTLELGDSALYLCASSSGTVTDTQYFGPGTRLTVL.

This rearrangement joins TRBV9 to TRBJ2-7, with 9 bases identical to TRBD2. V was pared by 1 base and J by 5 bases, with 4 bases of the junction left unmatched. Germline V gives CDR1 SGDLS, CDR2 YYNGEE. The CDR3 is made up of 14 amino acids. The CDR3 sequence: CASSVLAGEDEQYF. CDR3 sequence (DNA): TGTGCCAGCAGCGTATTAGCGGGAGAAGACGAGCAGTACTTC.

V and J are TRBV5-3 and TRBJ2-1, with a possible D match to TRBD2 (5 bases). TRBV5-3 counts as an open reading frame of uncertain function. Deletions cut 4 bases from V and 0 bases from J, with 29 bases between. The CDR3 is 21 residues long. The CDR3 sequence: CARSPPISGQGTGSSYNEQFF. The CDR3 DNA follows: TGTGCCAGAAGCCCTCCTATAAGTGGGCAAGGAACGGGGAGCTCCTACAATGAGCAGTTCTTC.

The DNA for the CDR3 is TGTGCCAGTAGTAGGCCCATGGGGGGGGCCCGATTCCATGAGCAGTTCTTC. This encodes CASSRPMGGARFHEQFF. The chain has TRBV19 and TRBJ2-1, with D perhaps TRBD2 (7 bases). Trimming cost V 4 bases and J 8 bases, with 24 bases left between them. In germline, CDR1 is LNHDA, CDR2 SQIVND (reference sequence). The CDR3 has 17 amino acids. Full variable domain (rest looked up from reference TRBV19 and TRBJ2-1): DGGITQSPKYLFRKEGQNVTLSCEQNLNHDAMYWYRQDPGQGLRLIYYSQIVNDFQKGDIAEGYSVSREKKESFPLTVTSAQKNPTAFYLCASSRPMGGARFHEQFFGPGTRLTVL.

The rearrangement uses TRBV19 and TRBJ2-5, with a possible D match to TRBD1 (6 bases). Germline CDR1 and CDR2: LNHDA and SQIVND (reference sequence). The CDR3 is 14 amino acids. The V end was cut by 3 bases, the J end by 5 bases, with 13 bases between. CDR3 amino acids: CASSMMGADETQYF. Here the CDR3 DNA reads TGTGCCAGTAGTATGATGGGGGCGGATGAGACCCAGTACTTC.

The rearrangement links TRBV7-8 to TRBJ1-1; D might be TRBD1 (5 bases). V was pared by 5 bases and J by 5 bases, with 12 bases between. In germline, CDR1 is SGHVS, CDR2 FQNEAQ. The CDR3 length is 13 residues. In DNA form, the CDR3 reads TGTGCCAGCAGCCAGACGGGGGGGACTGAAGCTTTCTTT. Protein sequence: CASSQTGGTEAFF.

This chain joins TRBV2 and TRBJ2-7, with TRBD2 as a possible D gene (6 bases). With 7 bases removed from V and 12 bases from J, the gap between germline ends came to 16 bases. The germline V gene has CDR1 SNHLY and CDR2 FYNNEI. This CDR3 is built from 11 residues. The CDR3 DNA sequence: TGTGCCAGCACCGGAGGGCGCCAGGGGTACTTC. Encoded protein: CASTGGRQGYF. Combining the CDR3 with reference TRBV2 and TRBJ2-7 gives the whole variable domain EPEVTQTPSHQVTQMGQEVILRCVPISNHLYFYWYRQILGQKVEFLVSFYNNEISEKSEIFDDQFSVERPDGSNFTLKIRSTKLEDSAMYFCASTGGRQGYFGPGTRLTVT.

The chain carries TRBV28 and TRBJ2-1; TRBD2 is a possible D gene (5 bases). The CDR3 extends over 16 amino acids. V was trimmed by 7 bases and J by 0 bases, leaving 16 bases between them. Looked up from germline, CDR1 is MDHEN and CDR2 is SYDVKM. The CDR3 DNA sequence: TGTGCCAGCACTCGGCGAGGGCGAATCTCCTACAATGAGCAGTTCTTC. It is translated as CASTRRGRISYNEQFF.

The chain combines TRBV14 with TRBJ1-1; D might be TRBD1 (5 bases). Trimming pared 10 bases from V and 1 base from J, leaving 13 bases between. Germline CDR1 SGHDN, CDR2 FVKESK. The CDR3 sequence is 13 residues long. This chain's CDR3 is CATSRGGNTEAFF. CDR3 DNA sequence: TGTGCCACTTCCCGGGGGGGGAACACTGAAGCTTTCTTT.

This sequence joins TRBV9 and TRBJ1-1; D gene ambiguous. Germline CDR1 is SGDLS and CDR2 is YYNGEE. Trimming took off 0 bases at V and 3 bases at J, with 6 bases between the two ends. This CDR3 contains 13 residues. CDR3 DNA sequence: TGTGCCAGCAGCGTAGCACGGGACACTGAAGCTTTCTTT. Translation: CASSVARDTEAFF.

The genes are TRBV2 and TRBJ2-3; possibly TRBD2 for D (5 bases). The CDR3 extends over 14 amino acids. V lost 7 bases to trimming and J lost 2 bases, with 13 bases between them. Germline lookup yields CDR1 SNHLY and CDR2 FYNNEI. Here the CDR3 DNA reads TGTGCCAGCAATCTGAGGGCCTTCACAGATACGCAGTATTTT. Encoded protein: CASNLRAFTDTQYF. Together with reference TRBV2 and TRBJ2-3, the CDR3 gives the full variable domain: EPEVTQTPSHQVTQMGQEVILRCVPISNHLYFYWYRQILGQKVEFLVSFYNNEISEKSEIFDDQFSVERPDGSNFTLKIRSTKLEDSAMYFCASNLRAFTDTQYFGPGTRLTVL.